Only a few counts were recorded for the clone carrying this T cell receptor (beta chain). Purities over 95% were achieved in all sorted populations. This record comes from a study of beta chain features in type 1 diabetes. Study details: Sorted cells numbering roughly 98,000,000 were examined across all samples.

The investigators reverse transcribed all of the isolated RNA, so they sequenced expressed TCRB transcripts. Profiling relied on immunoSEQ multiplex PCR, and the TCRdb table lists in-frame clones only, not all of them. The top ten hold more than 0.015% of the sample, which has roughly 350,000 clones, approximately 10% seen once. Sequencing was performed on naive CD4+ T cells from blood. The clonotype comes from a woman aged 25-40 years in good health.

The CDR3 nucleotides read TGTGCCAGCAGAACGACAGGGGGCTACGAGCAGTACTTC. Protein product: CASRTTGGYEQYF. J is TRBJ2-7 and V is TRBV13, with 9 bases that match TRBD1. This CDR3 has 13 residues. Trimming took 6 bases from V and 3 from J; bases not matched to a gene: 3. Germline CDR1 PRHDT, CDR2 FYEKMQ (reference sequence).